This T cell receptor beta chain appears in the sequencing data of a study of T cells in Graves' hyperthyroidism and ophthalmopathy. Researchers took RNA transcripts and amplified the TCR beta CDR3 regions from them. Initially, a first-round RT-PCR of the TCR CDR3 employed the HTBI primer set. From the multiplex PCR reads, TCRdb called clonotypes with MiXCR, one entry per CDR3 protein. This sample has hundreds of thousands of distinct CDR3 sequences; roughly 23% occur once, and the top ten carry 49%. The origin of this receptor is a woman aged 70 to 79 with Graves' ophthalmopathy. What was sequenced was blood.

DNA of the CDR3: TGTGCCAGCTCACATGCGGGCGAGCAGTACTTC. The encoded protein is CASSHAGEQYF. The chain couples TRBV18 to TRBJ2-7; maybe TRBD2 (5 bases). V was shortened by 4 bases and J by 6 bases, with 7 bases between the two germline ends. CDR3 length: 11 residues. CDR1 is KGHSH, CDR2 LQKENI, per germline.